These T cell receptor beta chains were read from a single sample in a study of blood T cell repertoires in COVID-19. TCRdb keeps only in-frame clones here, not all; method: immunoSEQ multiplex PCR. The repertoire includes 150,000 to 200,000 clones, around 80% of them detected once, and about a fifth sits in the top ten. Material: peripheral blood. The receptors derive from a woman aged 80 or over with acute or convalescent COVID-19. Each CDR3 is given with its conserved first and last residue. The order of the fields is D gene, J gene, V gene, clone size, CDR3 DNA, CDR3 protein. The D gene is left open where the match is weak. Not all rows give a size; the values are once, few, many and, for expanded clones, a class.

d_gene: TRBD2
j_gene: TRBJ2-7
v_gene: TRBV5-1
abundance: NA
CDR3nt: TGCGCCAGCAGCCGCGGGGGGGAGCAGTACTTC
CDR3aa: CASSRGGEQYF

d_gene: TRBD1
j_gene: TRBJ1-2
v_gene: TRBV3-1/TRBV3-2
abundance: NA
CDR3nt: TGTGCCAGCAGGCAGAGACAGGGGGCGAGTTATGGTGGCTACACCTTC
CDR3aa: CASRQRQGASYGGYTF

d_gene: NA
j_gene: TRBJ1-1
v_gene: TRBV9
abundance: NA
CDR3nt: TGTGCCAGCAGCCGGGGGACGCGGGCTGAAGCTTTCTTT
CDR3aa: CASSRGTRAEAFF

d_gene: NA
j_gene: TRBJ1-6
v_gene: TRBV5-5
abundance: NA
CDR3nt: TGTGCCAGCAGCTTGGGACTTAATAATTCACCCCTCCACTTT
CDR3aa: CASSLGLNNSPLHF

d_gene: TRBD2
j_gene: TRBJ2-5
v_gene: TRBV7-2
abundance: NA
CDR3nt: TGTGCCAGCAGCTTAGGTAGCGGGAGGGGGAGGAAGACCCAGTACTTC
CDR3aa: CASSLGSGRGRKTQYF

d_gene: NA
j_gene: TRBJ2-7
v_gene: TRBV2
abundance: NA
CDR3nt: TGTGCCAGCAGTGAAGGGGTCAGGGTTTACGAGCAGTACTTC
CDR3aa: CASSEGVRVYEQYF

d_gene: NA
j_gene: TRBJ2-7
v_gene: TRBV6-6
abundance: NA
CDR3nt: TGTGCCAGCTCGGGTAGCGCTTACGAGCAGTACTTC
CDR3aa: CASSGSAYEQYF

d_gene: TRBD1
j_gene: TRBJ1-5
v_gene: TRBV18
abundance: NA
CDR3nt: TGTGCCAGCTGCGACAGGGGTCAGCCCCAGCATTTT
CDR3aa: CASCDRGQPQHF

d_gene: TRBD2
j_gene: TRBJ2-6
v_gene: TRBV5-1
abundance: NA
CDR3nt: TGCGCCAGCAGCGCGGGGGCTGGGGCCAACGTCCTGACTTTC
CDR3aa: CASSAGAGANVLTF

d_gene: NA
j_gene: TRBJ2-7
v_gene: TRBV19
abundance: NA
CDR3nt: TGTGCCAGTAGTACCCTCCCAGCTCGGAGCTCCTACGAGCAGTACTTC
CDR3aa: CASSTLPARSSYEQYF

d_gene: TRBD1
j_gene: TRBJ2-2
v_gene: TRBV5-6
abundance: NA
CDR3nt: TGTGCCAGCAGCTTGAGGACAGGGTACACCGGGGAGCTGTTTTTT
CDR3aa: CASSLRTGYTGELFF

d_gene: TRBD2
j_gene: TRBJ2-7
v_gene: TRBV29-1
abundance: NA
CDR3nt: TGCAGCGTTAAAGCGGGAGCCGAGCAGTACTTC
CDR3aa: CSVKAGAEQYF

d_gene: NA
j_gene: TRBJ1-2
v_gene: TRBV25-1
abundance: NA
CDR3nt: TGTGCCAGCAGTGAAACAGCTAACTATGGCTACACCTTC
CDR3aa: CASSETANYGYTF

d_gene: NA
j_gene: TRBJ2-7
v_gene: TRBV6-5
abundance: NA
CDR3nt: TGTGCCAGCAGCACAGGTTTTCGGGACGAGCAGTACTTC
CDR3aa: CASSTGFRDEQYF

d_gene: TRBD1
j_gene: TRBJ1-2
v_gene: TRBV6-5
abundance: NA
CDR3nt: TGTGCCAGCAGTTTGGACAGGGGGTATGGCTACACCTTC
CDR3aa: CASSLDRGYGYTF

d_gene: NA
j_gene: TRBJ2-2
v_gene: TRBV2
abundance: once
CDR3nt: TGTGCCAGCAGTGAGGTTCGCGGGGAAGGCGGGGAGCTGTTTTTT
CDR3aa: CASSEVRGEGGELFF

d_gene: TRBD2
j_gene: TRBJ2-7
v_gene: TRBV10-3
abundance: few
CDR3nt: TGTGCCATCAGCCCCCGGACTAGCGGGAGGTCGTTAGAGCAGTACTTC
CDR3aa: CAISPRTSGRSLEQYF

d_gene: TRBD2
j_gene: TRBJ2-3
v_gene: TRBV30
abundance: NA
CDR3nt: TGTGCCTGGAACGGGAGGACTAGCGGGACTAGCACAGATACGCAGTATTTT
CDR3aa: CAWNGRTSGTSTDTQYF

d_gene: TRBD1
j_gene: TRBJ2-1
v_gene: TRBV29-1
abundance: NA
CDR3nt: TGCAGCGTGGAAAAGGGACAGGGGGCGTCATACAATGAGCAGTTCTTC
CDR3aa: CSVEKGQGASYNEQFF

d_gene: NA
j_gene: TRBJ2-1
v_gene: TRBV4-3
abundance: NA
CDR3nt: TGCGCCAGCAGCCAATACCCGGGACTTCCAAATGAGCAGTTCTTC
CDR3aa: CASSQYPGLPNEQFF

d_gene: NA
j_gene: TRBJ1-5
v_gene: TRBV12-3/TRBV12-4
abundance: medium-sized
CDR3nt: TGTGCCAGCAGTTTCGCGGGGTATAGTCAGCATTTT
CDR3aa: CASSFAGYSQHF

d_gene: TRBD1
j_gene: TRBJ1-6
v_gene: TRBV30
abundance: NA
CDR3nt: TGTGCCTGGAGGGGGGACAGGGGGTTAAATTCACCCCTCCACTTT
CDR3aa: CAWRGDRGLNSPLHF

d_gene: NA
j_gene: TRBJ2-6
v_gene: TRBV27
abundance: many
CDR3nt: TGTGCCAGCACCCGGAGGATTGGGGGGACCGGGGCCAACGTCCTGACTTTC
CDR3aa: CASTRRIGGTGANVLTF

d_gene: NA
j_gene: TRBJ2-7
v_gene: TRBV2
abundance: NA
CDR3nt: TGTGCCAGCAGTGAAAGTACAGGCTACGAGCAGTACTTC
CDR3aa: CASSESTGYEQYF

d_gene: TRBD1
j_gene: TRBJ1-5
v_gene: TRBV5-5
abundance: NA
CDR3nt: TGTGCCAGCAGCCCCCTGGGCAGGGGGATGGTTAGCAATCAGCCCCAGCATTTT
CDR3aa: CASSPLGRGMVSNQPQHF

d_gene: NA
j_gene: TRBJ2-7
v_gene: TRBV6-6
abundance: NA
CDR3nt: TGTGCCAGCAGTCGCCGGGACACCACCGATCCCTACGAGCAGTACTTC
CDR3aa: CASSRRDTTDPYEQYF

d_gene: TRBD1
j_gene: TRBJ2-7
v_gene: TRBV5-5
abundance: NA
CDR3nt: TGTGCCAGCAGCTTGGCCGGGGGACAGGGGGCTCAAACGTACTTC
CDR3aa: CASSLAGGQGAQTYF

d_gene: NA
j_gene: TRBJ1-2
v_gene: TRBV11-2
abundance: once
CDR3nt: TGTGCCAGCAGCTTAGACCCCAGTCCCAGGGAAATTAGTGGCTACACCTTC
CDR3aa: CASSLDPSPREISGYTF

d_gene: NA
j_gene: TRBJ1-4
v_gene: TRBV24-1
abundance: NA
CDR3nt: TGTGCCACCAGTGATTTGCCACAGGGCCCTAATGAAAAACTGTTTTTT
CDR3aa: CATSDLPQGPNEKLFF

d_gene: NA
j_gene: TRBJ2-7
v_gene: TRBV2
abundance: NA
CDR3nt: TGTGCCAGCGGGCGGGCGGCATCCTACGAGCAGTACTTC
CDR3aa: CASGRAASYEQYF

d_gene: TRBD2
j_gene: TRBJ2-7
v_gene: TRBV5-1
abundance: NA
CDR3nt: TGCGCCAGCAGCTTGGACCCTAGCGGGTACTACGAGCAGTACTTC
CDR3aa: CASSLDPSGYYEQYF

d_gene: NA
j_gene: TRBJ1-2
v_gene: TRBV7-9
abundance: NA
CDR3nt: TGTGCCAGCAGCGAACCCCGCCGGGTGGGCTATGGCTACACCTTC
CDR3aa: CASSEPRRVGYGYTF

d_gene: NA
j_gene: TRBJ2-2
v_gene: TRBV28
abundance: NA
CDR3nt: TGTGCCAGCAGTTTAACAGGTGACAGCGGGGAGCTGTTTTTT
CDR3aa: CASSLTGDSGELFF

d_gene: NA
j_gene: TRBJ1-5
v_gene: TRBV5-1
abundance: NA
CDR3nt: TGCGCCAGCAGCTTATCGGGGGGAGATCAGCCCCAGCATTTT
CDR3aa: CASSLSGGDQPQHF

d_gene: NA
j_gene: TRBJ1-2
v_gene: TRBV5-5
abundance: NA
CDR3nt: TGTGCCAGCAGCTATGACAGAAACTATGGCTACACCTTC
CDR3aa: CASSYDRNYGYTF

d_gene: NA
j_gene: TRBJ1-1
v_gene: TRBV7-9
abundance: NA
CDR3nt: TGTGCCAGCAGCTTAGGAGGTCAGGGGAGTCGGGACACTGAAGCTTTCTTT
CDR3aa: CASSLGGQGSRDTEAFF

d_gene: NA
j_gene: TRBJ1-2
v_gene: TRBV19
abundance: NA
CDR3nt: TGTGCCAGTAGTATAACGGGCTATGGCTACACCTTC
CDR3aa: CASSITGYGYTF

d_gene: NA
j_gene: TRBJ1-2
v_gene: TRBV6-1
abundance: NA
CDR3nt: TGTGCCAGCAGTGAAGGGGGCCGGACCTATGGCTACACCTTC
CDR3aa: CASSEGGRTYGYTF

d_gene: TRBD2
j_gene: TRBJ2-7
v_gene: TRBV5-1
abundance: few
CDR3nt: TGCGCCAGCAACCCTAGCGGGATAACCTACGAGCAGTACTTC
CDR3aa: CASNPSGITYEQYF

d_gene: TRBD1
j_gene: TRBJ2-7
v_gene: TRBV6-6
abundance: NA
CDR3nt: TGTGCCAGCCGTACTCGCGGACAGGGGGCAGGTGAGCAGTACTTC
CDR3aa: CASRTRGQGAGEQYF

d_gene: TRBD2
j_gene: TRBJ2-1
v_gene: TRBV7-9
abundance: few
CDR3nt: TGTGCCAGCAGCTCTGGACTAGCGGGAGGGAATGAGCAGTTCTTC
CDR3aa: CASSSGLAGGNEQFF

d_gene: NA
j_gene: TRBJ1-1
v_gene: TRBV9
abundance: NA
CDR3nt: TGTGCCAGCAGCTACGGGTGGGACACTGAAGCTTTCTTT
CDR3aa: CASSYGWDTEAFF

d_gene: NA
j_gene: TRBJ2-1
v_gene: TRBV11-2
abundance: NA
CDR3nt: TGTGCCAGCAGAGCGGAGGGGATATACAATGAGCAGTTCTTC
CDR3aa: CASRAEGIYNEQFF

d_gene: NA
j_gene: TRBJ2-1
v_gene: TRBV19
abundance: few
CDR3nt: TGTGCCAGTAGTACCCCGGGTAGCGGATACAATGAGCAGTTCTTC
CDR3aa: CASSTPGSGYNEQFF

d_gene: TRBD1
j_gene: TRBJ2-7
v_gene: TRBV9
abundance: NA
CDR3nt: TGTGCCAGCAGCGAACCGGGACAGCCCCCCTACGAGCAGTACTTC
CDR3aa: CASSEPGQPPYEQYF

d_gene: NA
j_gene: TRBJ2-4
v_gene: TRBV2
abundance: NA
CDR3nt: TGTGCCAGCAGTGAAGCCCTCCTGACATCTCCTCCCCTAAACATTCAGTACTTC
CDR3aa: CASSEALLTSPPLNIQYF

d_gene: NA
j_gene: TRBJ1-1
v_gene: TRBV6-1
abundance: few
CDR3nt: TGTGCCAGCAGTGATCGTCGGCGGATCAAGACTGAAGCTTTCTTT
CDR3aa: CASSDRRRIKTEAFF

d_gene: NA
j_gene: TRBJ1-2
v_gene: TRBV10-2
abundance: NA
CDR3nt: TGCGCCAGCAGTGAGTCGCGTGGGCTTAACTATGGCTACACCTTC
CDR3aa: CASSESRGLNYGYTF

d_gene: TRBD2
j_gene: TRBJ2-1
v_gene: TRBV5-4
abundance: once
CDR3nt: TGTGCCAGCAGCCCGGGACTAGCGGGAGGCAATGAGCAGTTCTTC
CDR3aa: CASSPGLAGGNEQFF

d_gene: NA
j_gene: TRBJ2-7
v_gene: TRBV12-5
abundance: NA
CDR3nt: TGTGCTAGCGCTAGGAGCTCCTACGAGCAGTACTTC
CDR3aa: CASARSSYEQYF

d_gene: TRBD2
j_gene: TRBJ2-1
v_gene: TRBV4-3
abundance: NA
CDR3nt: TGCGCCAGCAGCCAAGACGGACTAGCGATTAATGAGCAGTTCTTC
CDR3aa: CASSQDGLAINEQFF

d_gene: TRBD2
j_gene: TRBJ2-5
v_gene: TRBV6-5
abundance: NA
CDR3nt: TGTGCCAGCAGGACGGGACTAGCGGGAGCGAAGACCCAGTACTTC
CDR3aa: CASRTGLAGAKTQYF

d_gene: NA
j_gene: TRBJ1-6
v_gene: TRBV19
abundance: NA
CDR3nt: TGTGCCAGTAGTATTTACCAGGGCACCTTGCTCCACTTT
CDR3aa: CASSIYQGTLLHF

d_gene: NA
j_gene: TRBJ1-4
v_gene: TRBV11-2
abundance: NA
CDR3nt: TGTGCCAGCAGCTTAGGAACAGTGGCTAATGAAAAACTGTTTTTT
CDR3aa: CASSLGTVANEKLFF

d_gene: NA
j_gene: TRBJ1-5
v_gene: TRBV15
abundance: NA
CDR3nt: TGTGCCACCAGTACCCATAGAGGGTGGACCCAGCATTTT
CDR3aa: CATSTHRGWTQHF

d_gene: TRBD2
j_gene: TRBJ2-7
v_gene: TRBV5-4
abundance: few
CDR3nt: TGTGCCAGCAGCTTAAGGAGCGGGAGGGCCTACGAGCAGTACTTC
CDR3aa: CASSLRSGRAYEQYF

d_gene: NA
j_gene: TRBJ1-1
v_gene: TRBV11-3
abundance: NA
CDR3nt: TGTGCCAGCAGCTTAGGACTAAGAGATACTGAAGCTTTCTTT
CDR3aa: CASSLGLRDTEAFF

d_gene: NA
j_gene: TRBJ1-6
v_gene: TRBV3-1/TRBV3-2
abundance: NA
CDR3nt: TGTGCCAGCAGCCAAGTTTCGGGGTCTGGTTCACCCCTCCACTTT
CDR3aa: CASSQVSGSGSPLHF

d_gene: TRBD2
j_gene: TRBJ2-1
v_gene: TRBV7-2
abundance: NA
CDR3nt: TGTGCCAGCAGCTTTAGCGGGAGGGCCGGCCACAATGAGCAGTTCTTC
CDR3aa: CASSFSGRAGHNEQFF